This T cell receptor (beta chain) is drawn from a study of T-cell reconstitution after alpha-beta-depleted transplantation in children. V shed 1 base and J shed 0 bases, with 13 bases lying between them. The CDR3 is 17 residues long. Germline CDR1 reads MGHRA; CDR2 reads YSYEKL. It was with unique molecular identifiers that the TCRbeta library was prepared. TCRdb re-called the PCR reads with MiXCR, one entry per CDR3 protein. The repertoire holds 500,000 to 650,000 distinct CDR3 sequences, with about an eighth as singletons. The chain is built from TRBV4-1 and TRBJ2-1, with unresolved D. This TCR was recovered from a female patient aged 2-10 years who had a stem cell transplant for aplastic anemia, so the T cells may come from the graft donor. The source material was PBMCs, mostly from graft donor cells, sampled 180 days after TCRalphabeta/CD19-depleted stem cell transplant. The CDR3 region is CASSQVELAASYNEQFF. CDR3 in DNA: TGCGCCAGCAGCCAAGTGGAGTTAGCAGCCTCCTACAATGAGCAGTTCTTC.